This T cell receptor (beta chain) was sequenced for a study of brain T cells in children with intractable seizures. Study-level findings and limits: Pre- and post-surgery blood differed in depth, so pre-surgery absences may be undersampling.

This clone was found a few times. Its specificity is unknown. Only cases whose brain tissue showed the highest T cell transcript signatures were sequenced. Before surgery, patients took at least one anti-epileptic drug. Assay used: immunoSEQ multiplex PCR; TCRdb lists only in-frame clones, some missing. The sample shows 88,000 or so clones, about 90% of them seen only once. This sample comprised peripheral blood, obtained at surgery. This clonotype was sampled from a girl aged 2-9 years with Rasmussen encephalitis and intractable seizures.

CDR3 bases: TGTGCCAGCAGTCCCCTAGGGGCCTACGAGCAGTACTTC. This sequence encodes CASSPLGAYEQYF. This sequence joins TRBV6-5 and TRBJ2-7; D might be TRBD1 (5 bases). The ends were cut back, 5 bases at V and 2 bases at J, with 10 bases in the middle. This CDR3 has 13 amino acids. The germline gives CDR1 MNHEY, CDR2 SVGAGI.